The 20 T cell receptor beta chains below all came from one sample that was sequenced in a study of T cells after yellow fever vaccination. TCRdb analysed the 5' RACE reads with MiXCR anew, one entry per CDR3 protein. Of roughly 170,000 distinct CDR3 sequences detected, roughly 6.4% appear once; the ten largest clones hold under 3%. The starting material was CD4+ T cells sorted from PBMCs, obtained on the day of the first yellow fever vaccination. The source of these receptors is a young man who received the YFV17D yellow fever vaccine.

In its sample, this clonotype was seen a few times. The V gene is TRBV2, the J gene TRBJ2-6; D perhaps matches TRBD1 (6 bases). Germline loops: CDR1 SNHLY, CDR2 FYNNEI. This CDR3 is built from 17 residues. Deletions cut 4 bases from V and 0 bases from J, with 13 bases between. The chain's CDR3 is CASSGRQGYSGANVLTF. As DNA, the CDR3 is TGTGCCAGCAGTGGTCGGCAGGGGTACTCTGGGGCCAACGTCCTGACTTTC.

The rearrangement links TRBV20-1 to TRBJ2-6, with D perhaps being TRBD1 or TRBD2 (5 bases each). In germline, CDR1 is DFQATT, CDR2 SNEGSKA (reference sequence). This CDR3 contains 15 residues. V lost 0 bases and J 1 base, leaving 7 bases between the germline ends. The DNA of the CDR3 is TGCAGTGCTAGAGATGGGGGTTCTGGGGCCAACGTCCTGACTTTC. It encodes CSARDGGSGANVLTF.

This clonotype was observed a handful of times. The chain is built from TRBV6-2 or TRBV6-3 and TRBJ2-7; 8 positions agree with TRBD1. From germline, CDR1 is MNHEY and CDR2 SVGEGT. With V trimmed by 6 bases and J by 6 bases, 4 bases remained unmatched. The CDR3 loop spans 12 amino acids. In DNA form, the CDR3 reads TGTGCCAGCAGCGGACAGGGTTTCGAGCAGTACTTC. Protein sequence: CASSGQGFEQYF.

The sample holds many counts of this clonotype. V usage is TRBV29-1 and J usage is TRBJ1-1; 9 nucleotides align to TRBD1. The V and J ends lost 7 bases and 2 bases, in that order; junction bases with no gene match: 8. Germline loops: CDR1 SQVTM, CDR2 ANQGSEA. The CDR3 extends over 14 amino acids. The CDR3 region is CSAEPGQGNTEAFF. DNA for the CDR3: TGCAGCGCAGAACCGGGACAGGGTAACACTGAAGCTTTCTTT. The full variable domain, in which reference TRBV29-1 and TRBJ1-1 provide the parts outside the CDR3, is SAVISQKPSRDICQRGTSLTIQCQVDSQVTMMFWYRQQPGQSLTLIATANQGSEATYESGFVIDKFPISRPNLTFSTLTVSNMSPEDSSIYLCSAEPGQGNTEAFFGQGTRLTVV.

This clonotype came up many times. The J gene is TRBJ2-5, the V gene TRBV20-1, with D perhaps matching TRBD2 (6 bases). Trimming left V 3 bases short and J 0 bases short, with 8 bases between. Germline CDR1 and CDR2: DFQATT and SNEGSKA (reference sequence). The CDR3 covers 13 residues. The DNA of the CDR3 is TGCAGTGCTAGCTCGGGGGACCAAGAGACCCAGTACTTC. It encodes CSASSGDQETQYF.

This clonotype was seen repeatedly, ten times or more. J is TRBJ2-3 and V is TRBV5-1, with unresolved D. The CDR3 totals 15 residues. CDR1 is SGHRS, CDR2 YFSETQ, per germline. Trimming cost V 0 bases and J 6 bases, with 14 bases left between them. CDR3 nucleotides: TGCGCCAGCAGCTTGGATGGGGATTTCATTGATACGCAGTATTTT. This gives the protein CASSLDGDFIDTQYF.

This clonotype has just a few counts. The V gene is TRBV7-2, the J gene TRBJ1-1; TRBD1 might be the D (6 bases). This CDR3 region has 20 residues. Trimming took off 3 bases at V and 5 bases at J, with 31 bases between the two ends. Germline assignment: CDR1 SGHTA and CDR2 FQGNSA. CDR3 coding DNA: TGTGCCAGCAGCTTGGCCTCGACAGGAAGGGAGGGTCTGGGTTCGACTGAAGCTTTCTTT. Translated, it gives CASSLASTGREGLGSTEAFF.

This chain joins TRBV11-3 and TRBJ2-1; D is unresolved. Trimming took 1 base from V and 8 from J, leaving 6 bases between them. Germline V gene sequence: CDR1 SGHNT, CDR2 YENEEA. This CDR3 is 12 amino acids long. DNA of the CDR3: TGTGCCAGCAGCTTAGGCTGGCATGAGCAGTTCTTC. Protein product: CASSLGWHEQFF.

At least ten counts were recorded for this clonotype. This chain uses TRBV20-1 with TRBJ2-1; 7 positions agree with TRBD2. Unmatched junction bases numbered 9, after V lost 6 bases and J lost 4 bases. This CDR3 contains 14 residues. Germline-derived CDR1 and CDR2 are DFQATT and SNEGSKA (reference sequence). CDR3 region: CSARAGYSYNEQFF. CDR3 nucleotides: TGCAGTGCCCGAGCGGGGTACTCGTACAATGAGCAGTTCTTC.

On this clonotype itself: A single base separates this from a much larger clone, so it may be a read error. The CDR3 nucleotides are TGTGCCAGCAGCCAAGATGACTATGGCGGTTCACACGAGACCCAGTACTTC. Translation: CASSQDDYGGSHETQYF. This sequence joins TRBV4-2 and TRBJ2-5, with D possibly TRBD2 on 5 matching bases. The germline V gene has CDR1 LGHNA and CDR2 YNFKEQ. V shed 0 bases and J shed 5 bases, with 19 bases lying between them. CDR3 length: 17 amino acids.

This clonotype came up many times. CDR3 coding DNA: TGTGCCAGCAGCTACTTTAACAGAAGATCACCCCTCCACTTT. Its translation is CASSYFNRRSPLHF. The chain has TRBV5-6 and TRBJ1-6; D is ambiguous. Germline V gives CDR1 SGHDT, CDR2 YYEEEE. The CDR3 sequence is 14 residues long. V gave up 3 bases and J gave up 10 bases, with 14 bases separating them.

The chain employs TRBV2 and TRBJ2-5; 8 bases match TRBD2. Trimming cost V 7 bases and J 9 bases; bases outside gene matches: 16. The germline gives CDR1 SNHLY, CDR2 FYNNEI. The CDR3 loop spans 15 amino acids. CDR3 loop: CASIGTSGRPGAQYF. In DNA, the CDR3 is TGTGCCAGCATAGGTACTAGCGGACGTCCAGGGGCCCAGTACTTC.

This clonotype was seen many times. The V call is TRBV6-6, the J call TRBJ1-6, with a possible D match to TRBD1 (5 bases). V was pared by 11 bases and J by 2 bases, with 10 bases between. Germline assignment: CDR1 MNHNY and CDR2 SVGAGI (reference sequence). This CDR3 region has 13 residues. CDR3 sequence: CASIRAYNSPLHF. The CDR3 DNA is TGTGCCTCTATCAGGGCCTATAATTCACCCCTCCACTTT.

Ten or more counts support this clonotype. V and J are TRBV5-1 and TRBJ2-5; 7 bases fit TRBD2. The V segment lost 0 bases and the J segment 5 bases; nucleotides outside the gene matches: 4. Germline CDR1 reads SGHRS; CDR2 reads YFSETQ. This CDR3 region has 14 residues. The CDR3 DNA sequence: TGCGCCAGCAGCTTGGTTTCCGGGGGGGAGACCCAGTACTTC. Its protein is CASSLVSGGETQYF. The full variable domain, completed using reference TRBV5-1 and TRBJ2-5, is KAGVTQTPRYLIKTRGQQVTLSCSPISGHRSVSWYQQTPGQGLQFLFEYFSETQRNKGNFPGRFSGRQFSNSRSEMNVSTLELGDSALYLCASSLVSGGETQYFGPGTRLLVL.

The chain carries TRBV15 and TRBJ2-7; the D call may be TRBD1 or TRBD2 (5 bases each). V lost 3 bases and J lost 3, with 15 bases in between. The CDR3 extends over 15 amino acids. The V gene's germline CDR1 is LNHNV and CDR2 YYDKDF (reference sequence). The CDR3 sequence is CATSRDRDPRYEQYV. The CDR3 DNA follows: TGTGCCACCAGCAGGGACCGGGACCCACGCTACGAGCAGTACGTC.

This clonotype has just a few counts. The V and J genes are TRBV5-1 and TRBJ1-2; D uncertain. The CDR3 consists of 14 residues. Germline assignment: CDR1 SGHRS and CDR2 YFSETQ. The ends were cut back, 0 bases at V and 2 bases at J, with 8 bases in the middle. The CDR3 DNA reads TGCGCCAGCAGCTTGGCCGGGCCGAACTATGGCTACACCTTC. It codes for CASSLAGPNYGYTF.

The rearrangement uses TRBV5-1 and TRBJ1-2, with 8 bases matching TRBD1. The germline V gene has CDR1 SGHRS and CDR2 YFSETQ. The CDR3 runs 16 residues. V shed 1 base and J 6 bases; nucleotides not matched to a gene: 11. CDR3 protein: CASSLTAGGKFDGYTF. In DNA, the CDR3 is TGCGCCAGCAGCTTGACCGCAGGGGGCAAGTTCGATGGCTACACCTTC.

The sample holds a few counts of this clonotype. The CDR3 loop is CASSSPNTEAFF. For the CDR3, the DNA is TGTGCCAGCAGCTCCCCTAACACTGAAGCTTTCTTT. The chain combines TRBV5-6 with TRBJ1-1, with D unclear. Deletions cut 3 bases from V and 2 bases from J, with 5 bases between. Per the germline V gene, CDR1 is SGHDT and CDR2 is YYEEEE. The length of the CDR3 is 12 residues.

The chain couples TRBV10-3 to TRBJ2-1; 12 bases are a match to TRBD1. The CDR3 is made up of 13 amino acids. With V trimmed by 10 bases and J by 6 bases, 4 bases remained unmatched. Germline CDR1 reads ENHRY; CDR2 reads SYGVKD. In DNA form, the CDR3 reads TGTGCCAGTGGGGACAGGGGGCCCAATGAGCAGTTCTTC. Translating gives CASGDRGPNEQFF.

This clonotype was picked up a small number of times. The chain employs TRBV5-1 and TRBJ2-5; TRBD1 agrees at 8 bases. Germline assignment: CDR1 SGHRS and CDR2 YFSETQ. With 5 bases clipped from V and 5 bases from J, the junction kept 14 bases outside the gene matches. This CDR3 has 16 amino acids. This CDR3 is CASSLRTGHRYETQYF. CDR3 nucleotide sequence: TGCGCCAGCAGTCTTCGGACAGGGCATCGGTATGAGACCCAGTACTTC.